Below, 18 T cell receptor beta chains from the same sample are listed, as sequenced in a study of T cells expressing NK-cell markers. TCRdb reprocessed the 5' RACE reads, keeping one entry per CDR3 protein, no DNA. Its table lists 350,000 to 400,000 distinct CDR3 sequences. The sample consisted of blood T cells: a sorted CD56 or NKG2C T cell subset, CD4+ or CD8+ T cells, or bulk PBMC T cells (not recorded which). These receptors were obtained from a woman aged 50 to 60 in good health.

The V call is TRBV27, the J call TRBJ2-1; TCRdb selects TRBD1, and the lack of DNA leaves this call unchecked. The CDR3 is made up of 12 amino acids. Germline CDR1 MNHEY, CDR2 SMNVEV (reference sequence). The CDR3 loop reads CASSHGTGVQFF.

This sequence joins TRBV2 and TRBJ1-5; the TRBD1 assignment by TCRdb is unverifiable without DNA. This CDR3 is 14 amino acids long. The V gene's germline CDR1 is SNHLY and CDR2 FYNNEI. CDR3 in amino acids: CASKGDRANQPQHF.

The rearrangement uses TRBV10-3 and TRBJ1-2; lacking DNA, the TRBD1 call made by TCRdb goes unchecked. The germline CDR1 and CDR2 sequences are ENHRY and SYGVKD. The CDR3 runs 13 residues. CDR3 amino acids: CAITAGRPDGYTF.

The CDR3 region is CASSLTLAMAALAHNEQFF. The chain employs TRBV27 and TRBJ2-1; TCRdb names TRBD2, which stays unverified in the absence of DNA. Germline V gene lookup returns CDR1 MNHEY and CDR2 SMNVEV (reference sequence). There are 19 residues in the CDR3.

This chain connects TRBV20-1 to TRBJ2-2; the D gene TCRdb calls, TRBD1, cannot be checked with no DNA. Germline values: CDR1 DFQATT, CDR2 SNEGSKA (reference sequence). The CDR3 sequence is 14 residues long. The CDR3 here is CSAGRDSLTGELFF.

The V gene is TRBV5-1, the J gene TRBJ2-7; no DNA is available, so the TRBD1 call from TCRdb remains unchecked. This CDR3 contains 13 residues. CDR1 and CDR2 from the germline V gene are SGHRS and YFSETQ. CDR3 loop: CASGEGISDEQYF.

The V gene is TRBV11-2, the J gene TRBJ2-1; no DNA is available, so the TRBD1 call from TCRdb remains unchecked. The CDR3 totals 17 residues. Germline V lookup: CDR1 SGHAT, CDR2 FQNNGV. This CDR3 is CASSLRGPSGGRNEQFF.

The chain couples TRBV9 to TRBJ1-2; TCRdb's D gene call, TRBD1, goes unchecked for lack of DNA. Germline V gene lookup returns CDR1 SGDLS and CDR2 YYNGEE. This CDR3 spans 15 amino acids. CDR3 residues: CASSVGVTGGDGYTF.

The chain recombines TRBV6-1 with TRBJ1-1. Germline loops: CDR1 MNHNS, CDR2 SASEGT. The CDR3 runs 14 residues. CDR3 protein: CASSEKRQPTEAFF.

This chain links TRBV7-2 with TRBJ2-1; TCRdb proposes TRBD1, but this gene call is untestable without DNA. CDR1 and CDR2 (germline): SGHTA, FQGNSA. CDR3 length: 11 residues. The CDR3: CASSNRGQQFF.

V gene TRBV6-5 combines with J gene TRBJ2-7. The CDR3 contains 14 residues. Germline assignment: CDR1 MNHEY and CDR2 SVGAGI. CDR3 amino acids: CASSSTSTSYEQYF.

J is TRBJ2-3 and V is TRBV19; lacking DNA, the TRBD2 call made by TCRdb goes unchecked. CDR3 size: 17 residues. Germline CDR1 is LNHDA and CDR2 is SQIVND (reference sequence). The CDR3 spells CASSLQTGLAGPDTQYF.

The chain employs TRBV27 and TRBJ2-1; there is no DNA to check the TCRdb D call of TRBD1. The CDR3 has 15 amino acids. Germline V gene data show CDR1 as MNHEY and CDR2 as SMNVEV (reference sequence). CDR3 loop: CASNPLAARPHEQFF.

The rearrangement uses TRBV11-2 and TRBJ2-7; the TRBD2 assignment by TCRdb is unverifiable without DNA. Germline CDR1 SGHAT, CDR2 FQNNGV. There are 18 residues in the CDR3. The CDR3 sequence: CASSFFGLAGGRSHEQYF. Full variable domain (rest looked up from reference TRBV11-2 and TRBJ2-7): EAGVAQSPRYKIIEKRQSVAFWCNPISGHATLYWYQQILGQGPKLLIQFQNNGVVDDSQLPKDRFSAERLKGVDSTLKIQPAKLEDSAVYLCASSFFGLAGGRSHEQYFGPGTRLTVT.

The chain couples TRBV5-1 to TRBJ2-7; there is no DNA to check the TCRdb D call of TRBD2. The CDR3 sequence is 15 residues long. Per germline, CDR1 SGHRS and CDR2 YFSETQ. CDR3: CASRAGDATGREQYF.

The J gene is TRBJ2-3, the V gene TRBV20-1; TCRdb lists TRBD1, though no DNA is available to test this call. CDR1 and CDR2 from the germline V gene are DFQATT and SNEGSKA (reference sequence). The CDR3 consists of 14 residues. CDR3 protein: CSASDRGLTDTQYF.

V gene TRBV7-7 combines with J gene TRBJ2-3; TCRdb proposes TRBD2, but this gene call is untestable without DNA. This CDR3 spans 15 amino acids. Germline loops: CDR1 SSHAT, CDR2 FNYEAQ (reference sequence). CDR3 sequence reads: CASSPTGGGTDTQYF.

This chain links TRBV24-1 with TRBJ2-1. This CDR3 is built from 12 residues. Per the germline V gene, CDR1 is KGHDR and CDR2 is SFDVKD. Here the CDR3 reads CATSRRNNEQFF.